A single T cell receptor beta chain is shown here with its context. The antigen remains unidentified. This sample stems from a study of siplizumab effects on memory and regulatory T cells. Findings of the study overall: Poor capture below about 10^-5 frequency left most alloreactive clones unmapped to unstimulated subsets.

Roughly 99,000 TCR templates underwent assay in each sample. The method was immunoSEQ multiplex PCR; TCRdb's version includes in-frame clones alone and lacks a portion of them. Here the sample spans tens of thousands of clones, 95% to 97% being singletons. Germline V gene lookup returns CDR1 MNHEY and CDR2 SVGAGI. CDR3 length equals 15 residues. After removal of 6 bases from V and 4 bases from J, the junction contained 12 bases not matched to a gene. V is TRBV6-5 and J is TRBJ2-7, with 7 bases aligning to TRBD1. Material for sequencing was naive CD4+ T cells sorted from blood. The receptor was derived from a human donor in good health. CDR3 coding DNA: TGTGCCAGCAGCTCCCAGGGGGTGGACAGATACGAGCAGTACTTC. Translating it yields CASSSQGVDRYEQYF.